This passage covers 11 T cell receptor beta chains from one sample sequenced in a study of identical twins. Each CDR3 protein gets one entry after TCRdb re-called the 5' RACE reads with MiXCR. The sample holds around 1.7 million distinct CDR3 sequences, about 30% seen once. The sample consisted of cord blood. The receptors come from a newborn girl in good health.

This clonotype appeared many times. This chain connects TRBV29-1 to TRBJ2-7, with 7 bases identical to TRBD1. There are 12 residues in the CDR3. V trimming: 6 bases; J trimming: 2 bases; junction bases outside the gene matches: 4. Germline V gene sequence: CDR1 SQVTM, CDR2 ANQGSEA. CDR3: CSVRDRTYEQYF. CDR3 nucleotide sequence: TGCAGCGTCCGGGACAGAACCTACGAGCAGTACTTC.

The chain joins TRBV20-1 to TRBJ1-5; 7 bases line up with TRBD1. Germline V gene data show CDR1 as DFQATT and CDR2 as SNEGSKA (reference sequence). J gave up 5 bases and V 3 bases, and 10 bases lay outside the gene matches. This CDR3 region has 15 residues. The CDR3 loop reads CSARVPKGAYQPQHF. Written as DNA, the CDR3 is TGCAGTGCTAGGGTGCCTAAGGGGGCGTATCAGCCCCAGCATTTT.

This clonotype has just one count. A much larger clone lies a single base off, so this may be a read error. V is TRBV4-2 and J is TRBJ2-3, with D tentatively TRBD1 (6 bases). The germline V gene encodes CDR1 LGHNA and CDR2 YNFKEQ. The CDR3 is 16 amino acids. Trimming took off 1 base at V and 3 bases at J, with 14 bases between the two ends. The CDR3 region is CASSQVQGRGTDTQYF. In nucleotides, the CDR3 is TGTGCCAGCAGCCAAGTTCAGGGGAGAGGGACAGATACGCAGTATTTT.

At least ten counts were recorded for this clonotype. The chain joins TRBV29-1 to TRBJ1-2; no definite D call. The CDR3 is 8 amino acids. CDR1 is SQVTM, CDR2 ANQGSEA, per germline. The V gene lost 3 bases and the J gene lost 7 bases, with 0 bases spanning the gap. The CDR3 loop reads CSVDGYTF. CDR3 nucleotide sequence: TGCAGCGTTGATGGCTACACCTTC.

The DNA for the CDR3 is TGTGCCAAGGGACGTCATTTCTTAGCCAAAAACATTCAGTACTTC. It is translated as CAKGRHFLAKNIQYF. The rearrangement joins TRBV14 to TRBJ2-4; D is tentatively TRBD1 or TRBD2 (5 bases each). Per the germline V gene, CDR1 is SGHDN and CDR2 is FVKESK. The CDR3 spans 15 residues. Trimming removed 10 bases from V and 0 bases from J, with 16 bases in between.

With respect to this clonotype: One base away lies a much larger clone, so this may be a sequencing read error. The chain links TRBV7-2 to TRBJ2-1; TRBD2 matches 8 bases. The CDR3 has 15 amino acids. The germline CDR1 and CDR2 sequences are SGHTA and FQGNSA. In DNA form, the CDR3 reads TGTGCCGGCAGTATCAGCGGGAGTCCCTACAATGAGCAGTTCTTC. It encodes CAGSISGSPYNEQFF.

The chain combines TRBV20-1 with TRBJ2-3; either TRBD1 or TRBD2 may fit D (5 bases each). V lost 3 bases to trimming and J lost 5 bases, with 12 bases between them. The CDR3 sequence is 13 residues long. The germline V gene has CDR1 DFQATT and CDR2 SNEGSKA (reference sequence). CDR3 bases: TGCAGTGCTAGGAGGGAGAGGGGAGATACGCAGTATTTT. This codes for CSARRERGDTQYF.

The chain uses TRBV20-1 and TRBJ2-7, with 11 bases lining up with TRBD2. The germline V gene encodes CDR1 DFQATT and CDR2 SNEGSKA (reference sequence). The CDR3 is 15 residues long. Losses at the gene ends were 6 bases for V and 2 bases for J; bases not matched to a gene: 9. This chain's CDR3 is CSAPPLAGVPYEQYF. The CDR3 region has the DNA TGCAGTGCCCCCCCACTAGCGGGGGTTCCCTACGAGCAGTACTTC.

The chain is built from TRBV7-2 and TRBJ1-6; D not certain. V was cut by 1 base and J by 0 bases, with 10 bases left in between. Germline loops: CDR1 SGHTA, CDR2 FQGNSA. This CDR3 is 17 amino acids long. Written as DNA, the CDR3 is TGTGCCAGCAGCTTAGGAGCGCTTCGCTCCTATAATTCACCCCTCCACTTT. Protein sequence: CASSLGALRSYNSPLHF.

This clonotype came up a few times. The chain recombines TRBV9 with TRBJ1-1, with a possible D match to TRBD1 (6 bases). Trimming shortened V by 4 bases and J by 1 base, and 17 bases separated the two germline ends. CDR1 is SGDLS and CDR2 is YYNGEE in the germline V gene. The CDR3 consists of 16 residues. This chain's CDR3 is CASSRDYRVWNTEAFF. The CDR3 DNA follows: TGTGCCAGCAGCCGAGATTACAGGGTTTGGAACACTGAAGCTTTCTTT.

To note about this clonotype: One junction end disagrees with the germline gene, perhaps due to a read error. The chain uses TRBV7-2 and TRBJ2-5; 7 bases are shared with TRBD2. Near its end, the DNA agrees better with TRBJ2-1, so the J call may be wrong. Germline V gives CDR1 SGHTA, CDR2 FQGNSA. The CDR3 contains 12 residues. The CDR3 sequence is CASGLGLETQFF. As DNA, the CDR3 is TGTGCCAGCGGCTTAGGACTAGAGACCCAGTTCTTC.